This passage covers 19 T cell receptor beta chains from one sample sequenced in a study of identical twins. TCRdb recomputed calls from the 5' RACE reads with MiXCR, one row per CDR3 protein. The top ten hold less than 0.35% of the sample, which has roughly 1.6 million distinct CDR3 sequences, around a third seen once. Sample: cord blood. Every receptor here comes from a newborn girl in good health.

As to this clonotype: Given a much more abundant clone one base away, this may be a read error. This sequence joins TRBV5-1 and TRBJ2-1; no firm D call. The germline V and J ends were trimmed by 0 bases and 13 bases, with 20 bases remaining between them. CDR1 is SGHRS and CDR2 is YFSETQ in the germline V gene. The CDR3 has 15 residues. The CDR3 reads CASSLVLATQETQFF. CDR3 in DNA: TGCGCCAGCAGCTTGGTGCTGGCGACCCAAGAGACCCAGTTCTTC.

The chain joins TRBV28 to TRBJ2-3; D not resolved. Germline lookup yields CDR1 MDHEN and CDR2 SYDVKM. Deletions cut 6 bases from V and 6 bases from J, with 16 bases between. The CDR3 sequence is 14 residues long. The CDR3 region is CASRPTTRVDTQYF. DNA for the CDR3: TGTGCCAGCAGACCGACCACACGCGTGGATACGCAGTATTTT.

This clonotype was found a few times. V usage is TRBV4-1 and J usage is TRBJ2-7; 11 bases map to TRBD2. Germline V gene sequence: CDR1 MGHRA, CDR2 YSYEKL. CDR3 length: 15 residues. J was trimmed by 2 bases and V by 3 bases; bases with no gene match: 3. The chain's CDR3 is CASSHLAGGAYEQYF. The DNA of the CDR3 is TGCGCCAGCAGCCATCTAGCGGGGGGCGCCTACGAGCAGTACTTC.

CDR3 coding DNA: TGTGCCAGCAGCCAAGATACACACTCCTACGAGCAGTACTTC. Amino acid sequence: CASSQDTHSYEQYF. The chain has TRBV3-1 and TRBJ2-7; no clear D. CDR1 LGHDT and CDR2 YNNKEL come from the germline V gene (reference sequence). Trimming took off 0 bases at V and 0 bases at J, with 6 bases between the two ends. The CDR3 contains 14 residues.

This clonotype was detected a few times. The V gene is TRBV4-1, the J gene TRBJ1-4, with a possible D match to TRBD1 (5 bases). The ends were cut back, 2 bases at V and 7 bases at J, with 14 bases in the middle. Germline lookup yields CDR1 MGHRA and CDR2 YSYEKL. CDR3 length: 15 residues. CDR3 DNA: TGCGCCAGCAGCCAACCGCCGGGGGTCGGTGAAAAACTGTTTTTT. Its translation: CASSQPPGVGEKLFF.

This clonotype was picked up one time. This chain connects TRBV6-6 to TRBJ1-2; unclear D gene. The CDR3 length is 13 residues. CDR1 is MNHNY, CDR2 SVGAGI, per germline (reference sequence). V dropped 2 bases and J dropped 4 bases, with 8 bases sitting between them. The CDR3, as DNA: TGTGCCAGCAGTTACGGCCCAGGCTATGGCTACACCTTC. This gives the protein CASSYGPGYGYTF.

The chain joins TRBV20-1 to TRBJ1-2, with a tentative D call TRBD1 (6 bases). The CDR3 is 15 amino acids. From germline, CDR1 is DFQATT and CDR2 SNEGSKA (reference sequence). The ends were cut back, 1 base at V and 5 bases at J, with 17 bases in the middle. CDR3 nucleotides: TGCAGTGCTAGAGTTTGGTCAGGGGAAAATTATGGCTACACCTTC. This translates into CSARVWSGENYGYTF.

The chain uses TRBV6-5 and TRBJ2-3, with TRBD2 matching over 11 bases. The CDR3 consists of 16 residues. Trimming at V came to 6 bases and at J to 0 bases, leaving 5 bases not matched to a gene. CDR1 and CDR2 from the germline V gene are MNHEY and SVGAGI. The CDR3 is CASRLAGVASTDTQYF. For the CDR3, the DNA is TGTGCCAGCAGACTAGCGGGAGTAGCTAGCACAGATACGCAGTATTTT.

This clonotype was seen a few times. The V call is TRBV7-9, the J call TRBJ1-2; the D gene is possibly TRBD1 (5 bases). The CDR3 is made up of 14 amino acids. CDR1 is SEHNR and CDR2 is FQNEAQ in the germline V gene (reference sequence). Trimming cost V 5 bases and J 7 bases, with 17 bases left between them. The CDR3 here is CASSIITGVGGYTF. CDR3 bases: TGTGCCAGCAGCATCATCACAGGAGTGGGTGGCTACACCTTC.

This clonotype has a handful of counts. The chain couples TRBV10-3 to TRBJ2-7; the match to TRBD2 covers 8 bases. Germline trimming cut 4 bases from V and 1 base from J; bases unmatched to any gene: 6. CDR1 and CDR2 (germline): ENHRY, SYGVKD. The CDR3 totals 15 residues. The CDR3 nucleotides read TGTGCCATCAGTGGTCGGGAGGGGGGTTCCTACGAGCAGTACTTC. Translating it yields CAISGREGGSYEQYF.

The V call is TRBV15, the J call TRBJ1-1; D unclear. V was cut by 0 bases and J by 6 bases, with 14 bases left in between. The CDR3 totals 15 residues. The germline gives CDR1 LNHNV, CDR2 YYDKDF (reference sequence). The CDR3 coding sequence is TGTGCCACCAGCAGAGATCGAGGAGGGATCCCTGAAGCTTTCTTT. Translated, it gives CATSRDRGGIPEAFF.

This clonotype was counted a few times. The chain recombines TRBV12-3 or TRBV12-4 with TRBJ1-1, with D possibly matching TRBD1 (5 bases). The V end was cut by 7 bases, the J end by 7 bases, with 13 bases between. The CDR3 is 12 amino acids. The chain's CDR3 is CASKDQGVEAFF. CDR3 DNA sequence: TGTGCCAGCAAGGATCAAGGGGTTGAAGCTTTCTTT.

V is TRBV18 and J is TRBJ1-5; weak D call: TRBD1 (5 bases). The CDR3 runs to 14 residues. With 1 base removed from V and 9 bases from J, the gap between germline ends came to 13 bases. Germline lookup yields CDR1 KGHSH and CDR2 LQKENI. The CDR3 DNA follows: TGTGCCAGCTCACCACAATGGGGGGATCGGCCCCAGCATTTT. Its translation is CASSPQWGDRPQHF.

This sequence joins TRBV20-1 and TRBJ2-1; D remains unclear. Germline lookup yields CDR1 DFQATT and CDR2 SNEGSKA (reference sequence). The CDR3 runs to 13 residues. V lost 0 bases, J lost 6 bases, and 9 bases lay in between. The CDR3 DNA reads as TGCAGTGCTAGAGATTGGACGAGCAATGAGCAGTTCTTC. Translating gives CSARDWTSNEQFF.

This clonotype was recorded at least ten times. This sequence joins TRBV12-3 or TRBV12-4 and TRBJ1-2; D gene uncertain. The CDR3 has 14 residues. V was shortened by 7 bases and J by 4 bases, with 16 bases between the two germline ends. The CDR3 protein is CASTPFVRFYGYTF. Written as DNA, the CDR3 is TGTGCCAGCACCCCATTCGTCCGCTTCTATGGCTACACCTTC.

This clonotype came up once. Just one base apart from a much larger clone, this may be a read error. The chain combines TRBV5-1 with TRBJ2-5, with TRBD1 matching 9 bases. The germline V gene has CDR1 SGHRS and CDR2 YFSETQ. V dropped 0 bases and J dropped 11; count of bases not matched to a gene: 11. This CDR3 comprises 15 residues. For the CDR3, the DNA is TGCGCCAGCAGCTTGGGGGACAGGGCGGCCAATGAGCAGTACTTC. Translation gives CASSLGDRAANEQYF.

This chain connects TRBV25-1 to TRBJ2-1; TRBD1 might be the D (5 bases). Germline CDR1 reads MGHDK; CDR2 reads SYGVNS. V was clipped by 6 bases and J by 11 bases, with 17 bases between them. CDR3 length: 13 residues. The CDR3 reads CASRSSGPLKQFF. In nucleotides, the CDR3 is TGTGCCAGCAGATCCTCAGGGCCTCTTAAGCAGTTCTTC.

The J gene is TRBJ2-4, the V gene TRBV30; D call uncertain. The end of the DNA aligns better with TRBJ2-7, so the J call may be wrong. The germline V gene has CDR1 GTSNPN and CDR2 SVGIG (reference sequence). CDR3 size: 12 residues. Here the CDR3 reads CACELLSYEQYF. In DNA, the CDR3 is TGTGCCTGCGAACTACTGAGCTACGAGCAGTACTTC.

The chain combines TRBV12-3 or TRBV12-4 with TRBJ1-4, with no clear D. V was cut by 6 bases and J by 8 bases, with 7 bases left in between. This CDR3 contains 11 residues. Here the CDR3 reads CASRHVEKLFF. DNA of the CDR3: TGTGCCAGCAGACATGTGGAAAAACTGTTTTTT.